This T cell receptor (beta chain) was sequenced in a study of blood T cells in healthy people across ages (dated by TCRdb to 2013 to 2016). About the study as a whole: In model experiments, template switching captured roughly one uniquely barcoded TCR beta cDNA molecule for every two T cells. To track age-related changes in TCR beta repertoire diversity, the study relied on deep sequencing normalized with unique cDNA molecular identifiers. The donors were divided into four age groups: young (average 16 years), middle-aged (about 39), aged (approximately 62) and long-lived (more than 75). The study analyzed two additional independent replicas of 1 million unique cDNA reads from the same blood draw for two donors, one aged 18 to 29 and one aged 80 or older. Overall study outcomes, separate from this receptor: A strong correlation was found between observed TCR beta diversity and the percentage of naive T cells measured by flow cytometry. Bulk unsorted PBMC profiling prevented conclusive comparison of naive and antigen-experienced compartments. Because donor CMV infection status was unknown, age-related changes in expanded clonotypes were potentially confounded. Compared with the aged group, more naive CD4+ T cells, fewer expanded clones and increased TCR diversity were shown by the long-lived group, suggesting age selection. Observed TCR beta diversity per million T cells fell roughly linearly with age, and a significant reduction was already apparent by age roughly 40. Total diversity estimates from one million sequenced T cells were considered lower bounds and underestimates.

The donors were about 40 Caucasian individuals from Russia, aged roughly 6 to 90 years, who were systemically healthy. Approximately 9.3 milliliters of peripheral blood were drawn from each donor into EDTA-treated Vacutainer tubes. Ficoll-Paque density-gradient centrifugation was used to isolate PBMCs, with at least 7 million per sample. Trizol reagent was used to extract total RNA from PBMCs, with at least 5.5 micrograms per sample. For every donor, flow cytometry on a PBMC aliquot measured the percentage of naive CD45RAhigh/CD27high T cells. On this clonotype: It lacks a known antigen. Per-base qualities were not stored, and no clone one base away is much larger.

To prepare the library, 5' RACE was applied. Sequencing was performed on an Illumina HiSeq 2500. A second PCR of about 7 to 12 cycles was run with a J-beta primer mix and a sample-barcoded 5' primer. Each TCR beta cDNA molecule received a unique molecular identifier from a template-switch 5' adaptor carrying 12 random nucleotides. At least 2.5 million CDR3-containing paired-end reads were obtained from each sample. All of the RNA was converted into first-strand cDNA using the Mint cDNA synthesis kit, with a TRBC-specific oligonucleotide serving as the primer. Following uracil-DNA glycosylase treatment, all cDNA underwent a first 18-cycle PCR with the universal primers M1SS and BC2_uni_R. Per the source publication's procedure: Normalization of each sample was performed by random selection of 1 million high-quality reads, each carrying a distinct molecular identifier. Instead of being binned into consensus sequences, reads with shared molecular identifiers were discarded. MiTCR, set to a Q25 quality threshold and the strictest error-elimination algorithm, was used for CDR3 identification, clonotype clustering and error correction. A nonparametric unseen species model with Euler transformation was used to estimate lower-bound total TCR beta diversity. TCRdb cleaned the public reads at Q25 with fastp, built clones with MiXCR and kept in-frame beta chains. Here each entry gathers all rows of one CDR3 protein and keeps the most common genes and DNA. These V and J calls are TCRdb output, not the study's own analysis. The sample data list about 720,000 distinct CDR3 sequences, and around a quarter of these were observed just once. The ten largest clones take up more than 3% of the sample.

The germline V gene (reference sequence) provides CDR1 MNHEY and CDR2 SMNVEV. At the junction V is shortened by 3 bases and J by 7 bases, with 13 bases in between. Reading from cysteine to phenylalanine, the CDR3 counts 14 amino acids. Here the CDR3 DNA is all that survives: 42 bases in frame from base 1. The sample was also reused in another study, on T cells of mothers and their children. As the second paper documents: Nine systemically healthy Caucasian individuals, comprising three mothers and their six children, were included as donors. cDNA synthesis used all of the extracted RNA, with 1.5 ug of RNA in each 15 ul reaction. In the second PCR, sample barcodes and 2-4 random nucleotides were introduced via the M1S primer. Over 10 million TCR beta CDR3 reads came from each mother, compared with around 3 million reads from each child. Thymic selection shapes the output of TCR recombination in a similar way in related and unrelated pairs, and inherited differences have a minor effect. Normalized repertoire overlap in related mother-child pairs was always slightly higher than in unrelated mother-child pairs, but the difference was never significant. No persistent microchimeric T cell clones were found, with a detection sensitivity of roughly 99 clones per million clonotypes. To look for features that set related mother-child pairs apart from unrelated individuals, the researchers ran deep NGS to compare the TCR beta repertoires of mothers and children. On average, the children were approximately 11 +/- 4 years old, while the mothers were about 40 +/- 4 years old. After adapters were ligated using NEBNext reagents, the libraries underwent 100+100 nt paired-end sequencing on an Illumina HiSeq 2000. Mother and child libraries were prepared a month apart and sequenced in separate runs to prevent cross-contamination. Between roughly 450,000 and 2,200,000 distinct TCR beta clonotypes were identified per donor. Naive TCR beta clonotypes were estimated from low-frequency clonotypes matched to each donor's FACS-determined naive share, without sorting.

The sequencing sample was made of blood. The chain joins TRBV27 to TRBJ1-5, and TRBD1 may be the D gene, going by 5 matching bases. This receptor was obtained from a boy aged 10-17 years in good health. The CDR3 is CASSFGQGGQPQHF. The base sequence is TGTGCCAGCAGTTTTGGCCAGGGCGGGCAGCCCCAGCATTTT.